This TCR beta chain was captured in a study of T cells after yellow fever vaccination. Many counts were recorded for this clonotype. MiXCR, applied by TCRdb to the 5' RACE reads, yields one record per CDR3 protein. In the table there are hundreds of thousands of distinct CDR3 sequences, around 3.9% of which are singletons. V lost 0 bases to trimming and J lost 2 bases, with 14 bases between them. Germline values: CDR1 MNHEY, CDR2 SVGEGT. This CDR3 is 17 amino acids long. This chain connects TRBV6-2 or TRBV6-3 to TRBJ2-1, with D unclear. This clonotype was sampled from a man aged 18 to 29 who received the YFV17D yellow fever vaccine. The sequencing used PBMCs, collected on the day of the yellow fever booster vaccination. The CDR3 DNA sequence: TGTGCCAGCAGTTACTCGTGGGAACGGCAAACCTACAATGAGCAGTTCTTC. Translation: CASSYSWERQTYNEQFF.